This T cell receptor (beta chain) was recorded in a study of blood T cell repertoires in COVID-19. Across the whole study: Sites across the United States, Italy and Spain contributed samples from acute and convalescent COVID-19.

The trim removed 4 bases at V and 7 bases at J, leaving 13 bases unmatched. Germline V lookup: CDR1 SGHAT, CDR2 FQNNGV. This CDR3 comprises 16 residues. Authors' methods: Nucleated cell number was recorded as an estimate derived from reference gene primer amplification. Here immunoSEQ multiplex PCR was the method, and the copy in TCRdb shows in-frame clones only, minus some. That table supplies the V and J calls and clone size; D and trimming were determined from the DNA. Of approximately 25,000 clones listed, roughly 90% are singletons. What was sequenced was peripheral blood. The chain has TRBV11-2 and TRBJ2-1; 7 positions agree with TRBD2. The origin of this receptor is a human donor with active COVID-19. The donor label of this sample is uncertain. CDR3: CASSSSGGLFTNEQFF. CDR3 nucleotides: TGTGCCAGCAGCTCATCGGGGGGTTTGTTTACGAATGAGCAGTTCTTC.